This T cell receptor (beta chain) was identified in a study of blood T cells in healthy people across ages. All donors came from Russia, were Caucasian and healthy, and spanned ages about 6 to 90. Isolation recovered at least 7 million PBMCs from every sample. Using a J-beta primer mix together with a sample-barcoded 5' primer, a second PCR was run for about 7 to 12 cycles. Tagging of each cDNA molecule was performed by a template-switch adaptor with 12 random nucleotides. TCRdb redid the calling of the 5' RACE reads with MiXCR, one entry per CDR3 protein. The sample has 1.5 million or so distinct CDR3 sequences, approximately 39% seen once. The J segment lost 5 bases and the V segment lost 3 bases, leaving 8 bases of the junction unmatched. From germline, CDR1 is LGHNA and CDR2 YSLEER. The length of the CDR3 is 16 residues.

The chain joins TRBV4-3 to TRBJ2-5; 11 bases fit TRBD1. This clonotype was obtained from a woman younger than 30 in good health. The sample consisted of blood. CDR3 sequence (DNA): TGCGCCAGCAGCCATCCGAGGACAGGGGGCCAGGAGACCCAGTACTTC. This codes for CASSHPRTGGQETQYF.